The source of this T cell receptor (beta chain) is a study of T cell repertoires in cytomegalovirus infection. Across the whole study: Both CMV infection and a matching HLA type were indicated by public TCR beta signatures. Study results and limitations: The ex vivo response was dominated by HLA-C-restricted CMV-specific TCR beta clonotypes. Carriers of CMV plus the relevant HLA were identified by cumulative public TCR beta family frequency.

This clonotype was seen only once. Antigen unknown. One entry per CDR3 protein results from TCRdb running MiXCR on the reads. The sample holds 250,000 or so distinct CDR3 sequences, around an eighth seen once. With 5 bases removed from V and 5 bases from J, the gap between germline ends came to 15 bases. From germline, CDR1 is GTSNPN and CDR2 SVGIG (reference sequence). The CDR3 is made up of 14 amino acids. The sequence was obtained from a human donor in good health (CMV status not recorded). Some clones in this sample may be carry-over from other donors' samples. The V and J genes are TRBV30 and TRBJ2-2; no clear D gene. Sequenced input: PBMCs. This CDR3 is CAWQSPPRTGELFF. CDR3 sequence (DNA): TGTGCCTGGCAGTCCCCCCCCCGGACCGGGGAGCTGTTTTTT.